Presented here are 15 T cell receptor beta chains from one specimen sequenced in a study of blood T cell repertoires in COVID-19. TCRdb's table, derived via immunoSEQ multiplex PCR, lists solely in-frame clones and lacks some. There are 200,000 to 250,000 clones in the sample; around 85% occur only once, and approximately 2.8% lies in the top ten. Material: PBMCs or T cells enriched from blood (not recorded which). The receptors shown here come from a woman in her fifties or sixties in a cohort exposed to, infected with or recovered from COVID-19 (not recorded which).

This clone was counted once. This chain links TRBV7-3 with TRBJ1-5, with D uncertain. This CDR3 is 13 amino acids long. Trimming took 1 base from V and 6 from J, leaving 7 bases between them. Germline V gene sequence: CDR1 SGHTA, CDR2 FQGTGA. The CDR3 sequence is CASSLIEGQPQHF. The CDR3 nucleotides are TGTGCCAGCAGCTTAATAGAGGGTCAGCCCCAGCATTTT.

This rearrangement joins TRBV28 to TRBJ2-3, with D possibly TRBD2 on 5 matching bases. V lost 5 bases to trimming and J lost 6 bases, with 9 bases between them. Germline V CDR1 and CDR2: MDHEN, SYDVKM. The CDR3 loop spans 12 amino acids. The chain's CDR3 is CASSPIADTQYF. The CDR3 DNA sequence: TGTGCCAGCAGTCCCATAGCGGATACGCAGTATTTT.

The gene calls are TRBV6-5 and TRBJ1-2; TRBD1 matches 8 bases. Germline V lookup: CDR1 MNHEY, CDR2 SVGAGI. The CDR3 has 15 residues. Trimming cost V 5 bases and J 5 bases; bases outside gene matches: 10. The DNA for the CDR3 is TGTGCCAGCAGTCCAGTCGACAGGGGACCTTATGGCTACACCTTC. It translates to CASSPVDRGPYGYTF.

The chain is built from TRBV4-2 and TRBJ1-2; D not certain. CDR3 length: 14 amino acids. The V end lost 1 base, the J end lost 3 bases, and 9 bases lay between the germline ends. Germline V gene data show CDR1 as LGHNA and CDR2 as YNFKEQ. CDR3 loop: CASSQVGLDYGYTF. In nucleotides, the CDR3 is TGTGCCAGCAGCCAAGTCGGACTAGACTATGGCTACACCTTC.

This sequence joins TRBV24-1 and TRBJ2-5; 16 nucleotides match TRBD2. Germline V gene lookup returns CDR1 KGHDR and CDR2 SFDVKD. The CDR3 is made up of 16 amino acids. The V segment lost 4 bases and the J segment 7 bases; nucleotides outside the gene matches: 5. The CDR3 sequence: CATSDSGLAGGVTQYF. The CDR3, as DNA: TGTGCCACCAGTGACTCGGGACTAGCGGGGGGGGTGACCCAGTACTTC.

The rearrangement joins TRBV7-2 to TRBJ2-3, with 12 bases aligning to TRBD2. CDR3 length equals 19 residues. V dropped 2 bases and J dropped 0; count of bases not matched to a gene: 9. Germline V gene data show CDR1 as SGHTA and CDR2 as FQGNSA. In DNA, the CDR3 is TGTGCCAGCAGCTTACAATCTGGACTAGCGGGGATAAGCACAGATACGCAGTATTTT. Residues: CASSLQSGLAGISTDTQYF.

The chain couples TRBV5-1 to TRBJ1-1, with a weak D call TRBD1 (6 bases). Per germline, CDR1 SGHRS and CDR2 YFSETQ. Trimming stripped 1 base from V and 3 bases from J, with 19 bases between. The CDR3 spans 17 residues. The CDR3 sequence: CASSLWAAIKGDTEAFF. As DNA, the CDR3 is TGCGCCAGCAGCTTGTGGGCAGCTATTAAGGGGGACACTGAAGCTTTCTTT.

The CDR3 sequence is CASSQDLGQGGSYEQYF. DNA of the CDR3: TGCGCCAGCAGCCAAGATCTGGGGCAGGGGGGTTCCTACGAGCAGTACTTC. V and J are TRBV4-1 and TRBJ2-7, with D possibly TRBD1 on 7 matching bases. The CDR3 spans 17 residues. The V end lost 0 bases, the J end lost 1 base, and 16 bases lay between the germline ends. Per the germline V gene, CDR1 is MGHRA and CDR2 is YSYEKL.

J is TRBJ1-2 and V is TRBV27; 11 nucleotides line up with TRBD1. V lost 2 bases and J lost 4; bases outside the gene matches: 6. The CDR3 consists of 16 residues. CDR1 is MNHEY, CDR2 SMNVEV, per germline (reference sequence). The CDR3 DNA follows: TGTGCCAGCAGTTTAGGACAGGGGGCAATATCCTATGGCTACACCTTC. Amino acid sequence: CASSLGQGAISYGYTF.

The chain uses TRBV4-1 and TRBJ1-6, with D possibly being TRBD1 (6 bases). Germline V lookup: CDR1 MGHRA, CDR2 YSYEKL. V was clipped by 1 base and J by 6 bases, with 13 bases between them. The CDR3 has 16 amino acids. As DNA, the CDR3 is TGCGCCAGCAGCCAAGGGCCAGGGGCCCGTAATTCACCCCTCCACTTT. It specifies CASSQGPGARNSPLHF.

This sequence joins TRBV11-2 and TRBJ2-7; TRBD2 agrees at 8 bases. The trim removed 5 bases at V and 7 bases at J, leaving 10 bases unmatched. Germline V gene data show CDR1 as SGHAT and CDR2 as FQNNGV. The CDR3 is made up of 14 amino acids. CDR3 amino acids: CASSPGAGTREQYF. The DNA for the CDR3 is TGTGCCAGCAGCCCCGGGGCGGGGACTAGGGAGCAGTACTTC.

The chain links TRBV6-5 to TRBJ2-1; D is uncertain. The CDR3 loop spans 12 amino acids. The V and J ends lost 7 bases and 0 bases respectively, with 4 bases between them. Germline CDR1 is MNHEY and CDR2 is SVGAGI. The DNA of the CDR3 is TGTGCCAGCACGGTCTCCTACAATGAGCAGTTCTTC. It translates to CASTVSYNEQFF.

This chain uses TRBV6-2 or TRBV6-3 with TRBJ1-6; D gene unclear. V lost 2 bases and J 7 bases, leaving 12 bases between the germline ends. CDR1 is MNHEY and CDR2 is SVGEGT in the germline V gene. The CDR3 spans 15 residues. The CDR3 reads CASSYPARGNSPLHF. The CDR3 nucleotides are TGTGCCAGCAGTTACCCCGCCCGGGGAAATTCACCCCTCCACTTT.

The chain carries TRBV12-5 and TRBJ1-6; 7 nucleotides agree with TRBD1. In germline, CDR1 is LGHNT, CDR2 FRNRAP. V lost 4 bases, J lost 4 bases, and 1 base stayed unmatched. The CDR3 contains 14 residues. This CDR3 reads CASGSDRYNSPLHF. The CDR3 DNA reads as TGTGCTAGTGGTTCGGACAGGTATAATTCACCCCTCCACTTT. The complete variable domain, with remaining parts taken from reference TRBV12-5 and TRBJ1-6, reads DARVTQTPRHKVTEMGQEVTMRCQPILGHNTVFWYRQTMMQGLELLAYFRNRAPLDDSGMPKDRFSAEMPDATLATLKIQPSEPRDSAVYFCASGSDRYNSPLHFGNGTRLTVT.

The chain couples TRBV5-1 to TRBJ2-1, with 10 bases identical to TRBD1. The V gene's germline CDR1 is SGHRS and CDR2 YFSETQ. This CDR3 has 15 residues. Germline trimming cut 3 bases from V and 4 bases from J; bases unmatched to any gene: 4. CDR3 sequence reads: CASSSRDRGYNEQFF. The CDR3 DNA reads as TGCGCCAGCAGCTCCCGGGACAGGGGTTACAATGAGCAGTTCTTC.